This T cell receptor beta chain was documented in a study of blood T cell repertoires in COVID-19. Study at large: COVID-19 samples from acute and convalescent phases originated in the United States, Italy and Spain. PBMCs, B-cell-depleted T cells, or T cells were the source of the cDNA or gDNA that made up the material.

V dropped 4 bases and J dropped 3 bases, with 19 bases sitting between them. Germline loops: CDR1 SGHRS, CDR2 YFSETQ. The CDR3 loop spans 16 amino acids. As originally analysed: Counts of nucleated cells, estimated from reference gene primer amplification, were obtained. Measured with immunoSEQ multiplex PCR; TCRdb has only the in-frame clones, and not every one. V and J calls and clone size are copied from that table; D and trimming were computed from the DNA. The sample consists of 200,000 to 300,000 clones, almost 85% of them appearing once. This sequence originates from a man in his fifties or sixties with acute or convalescent COVID-19. Material: peripheral blood. This chain connects TRBV5-1 to TRBJ1-1; no clear D gene. In nucleotides, the CDR3 is TGCGCCAGCAGCCCCACACGATACCAGGAGGACACTGAAGCTTTCTTT. The encoded protein is CASSPTRYQEDTEAFF.